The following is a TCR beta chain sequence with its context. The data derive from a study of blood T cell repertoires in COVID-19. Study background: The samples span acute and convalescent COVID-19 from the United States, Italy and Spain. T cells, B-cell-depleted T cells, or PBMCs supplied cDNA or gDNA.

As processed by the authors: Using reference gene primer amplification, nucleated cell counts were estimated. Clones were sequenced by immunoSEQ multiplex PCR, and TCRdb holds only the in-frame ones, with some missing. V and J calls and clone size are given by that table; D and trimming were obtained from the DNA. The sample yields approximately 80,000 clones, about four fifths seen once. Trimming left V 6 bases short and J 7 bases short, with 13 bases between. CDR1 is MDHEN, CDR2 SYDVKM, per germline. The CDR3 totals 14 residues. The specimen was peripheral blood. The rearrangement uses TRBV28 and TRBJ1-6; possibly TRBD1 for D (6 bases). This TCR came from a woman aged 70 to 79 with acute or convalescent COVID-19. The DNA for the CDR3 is TGTGCCAGCAGACCGGGACATTTGAATTCACCCCTCCACTTT. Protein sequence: CASRPGHLNSPLHF.